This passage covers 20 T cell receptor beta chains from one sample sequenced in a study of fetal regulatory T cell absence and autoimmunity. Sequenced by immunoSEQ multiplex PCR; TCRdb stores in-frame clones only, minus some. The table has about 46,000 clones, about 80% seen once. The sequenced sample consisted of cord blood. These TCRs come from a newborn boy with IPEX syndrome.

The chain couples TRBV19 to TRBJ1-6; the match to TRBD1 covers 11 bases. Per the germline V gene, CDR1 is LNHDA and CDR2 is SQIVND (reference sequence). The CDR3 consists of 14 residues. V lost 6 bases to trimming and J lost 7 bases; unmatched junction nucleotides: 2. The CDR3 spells CASRWTGGNSPLHF. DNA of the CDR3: TGTGCCAGTAGGTGGACAGGGGGCAATTCACCCCTCCACTTT.

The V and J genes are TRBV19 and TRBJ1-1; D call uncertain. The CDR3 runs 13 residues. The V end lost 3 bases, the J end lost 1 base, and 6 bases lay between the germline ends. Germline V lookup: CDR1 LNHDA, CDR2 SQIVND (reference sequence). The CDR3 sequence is CASSISGNTEAFF. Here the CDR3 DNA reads TGTGCCAGTAGTATCTCAGGGAACACTGAAGCTTTCTTT.

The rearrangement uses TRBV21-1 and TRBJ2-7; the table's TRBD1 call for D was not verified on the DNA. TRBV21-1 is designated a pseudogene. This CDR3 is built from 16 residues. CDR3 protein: CASSKTPDRVGHEQYF. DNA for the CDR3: TGTGCCAGCAGCAAAACCCCGGACAGGGTGGGACACGAGCAGTACTTC.

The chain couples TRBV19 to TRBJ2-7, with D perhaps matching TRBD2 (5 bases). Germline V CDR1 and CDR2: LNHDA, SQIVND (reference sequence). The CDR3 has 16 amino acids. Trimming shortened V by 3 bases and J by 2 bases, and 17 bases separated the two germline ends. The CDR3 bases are TGTGCCAGTAGTATGACGGGATCTGATATAGCCTACGAGCAGTACTTC. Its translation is CASSMTGSDIAYEQYF.

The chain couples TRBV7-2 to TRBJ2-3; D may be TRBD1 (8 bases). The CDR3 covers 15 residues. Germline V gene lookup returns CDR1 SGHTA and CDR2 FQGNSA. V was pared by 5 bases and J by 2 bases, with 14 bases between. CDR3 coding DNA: TGTGCCAGCAGCCACAGGGGGGGGGCCACAGATACGCAGTATTTT. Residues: CASSHRGGATDTQYF.

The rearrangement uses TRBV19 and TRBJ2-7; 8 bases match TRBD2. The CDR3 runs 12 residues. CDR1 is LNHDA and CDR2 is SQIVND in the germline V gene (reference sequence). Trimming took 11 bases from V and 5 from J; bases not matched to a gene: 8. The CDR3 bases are TGTGCCCCCCAGGGACTAGTCAACGAGCAGTACTTC. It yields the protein CAPQGLVNEQYF.

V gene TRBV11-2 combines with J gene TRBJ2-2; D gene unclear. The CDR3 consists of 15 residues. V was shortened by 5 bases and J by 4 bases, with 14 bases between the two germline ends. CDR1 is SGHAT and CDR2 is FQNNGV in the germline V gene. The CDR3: CASSRLPEFTGELFF. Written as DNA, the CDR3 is TGTGCCAGCAGCCGACTCCCGGAATTCACCGGGGAGCTGTTTTTT.

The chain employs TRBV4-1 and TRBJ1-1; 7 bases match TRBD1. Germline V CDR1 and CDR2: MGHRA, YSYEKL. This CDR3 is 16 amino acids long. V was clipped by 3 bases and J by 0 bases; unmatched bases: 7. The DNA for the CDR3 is TGCGCCAGCAGCCATCCGACAGGGTCCATGAACACTGAAGCTTTCTTT. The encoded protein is CASSHPTGSMNTEAFF.

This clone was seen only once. The CDR3 loop is CASSPLRGFEKLFF. CDR3 bases: TGTGCCAGCAGCCCTCTAAGGGGATTTGAAAAACTGTTTTTT. The genes are TRBV27 and TRBJ1-4; D perhaps matches TRBD1 (5 bases). Trimming took 6 bases from V and 7 from J, leaving 15 bases between them. The CDR3 is 14 residues long. CDR1 and CDR2 (germline): MNHEY, SMNVEV (reference sequence). Variable domain in full (rest from reference TRBV27 and TRBJ1-4): EAQVTQNPRYLITVTGKKLTVTCSQNMNHEYMSWYRQDPGLGLRQIYYSMNVEVTDKGDVPEGYKVSRKEKRNFPLILESPSPNQTSLYFCASSPLRGFEKLFFGSGTQLSVL.

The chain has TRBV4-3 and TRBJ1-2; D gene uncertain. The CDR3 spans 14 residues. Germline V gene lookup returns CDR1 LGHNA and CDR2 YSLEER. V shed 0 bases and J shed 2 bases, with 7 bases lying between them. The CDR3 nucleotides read TGCGCCAGCAGCCAAGATAACGGCAACTATGGCTACACCTTC. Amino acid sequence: CASSQDNGNYGYTF.

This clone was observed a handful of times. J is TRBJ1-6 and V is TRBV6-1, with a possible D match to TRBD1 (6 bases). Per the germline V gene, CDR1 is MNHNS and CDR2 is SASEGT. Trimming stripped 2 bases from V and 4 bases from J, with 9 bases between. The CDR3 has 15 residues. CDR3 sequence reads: CASSESTGYNSPLHF. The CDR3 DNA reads TGTGCCAGCAGTGAATCGACAGGATATAATTCACCCCTCCACTTT.

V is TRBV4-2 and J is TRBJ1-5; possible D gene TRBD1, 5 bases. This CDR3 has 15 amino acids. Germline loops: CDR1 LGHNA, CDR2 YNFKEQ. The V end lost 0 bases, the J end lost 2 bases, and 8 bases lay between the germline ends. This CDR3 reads CASSQDLGGNQPQHF. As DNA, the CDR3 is TGTGCCAGCAGCCAAGATCTGGGGGGCAATCAGCCCCAGCATTTT.

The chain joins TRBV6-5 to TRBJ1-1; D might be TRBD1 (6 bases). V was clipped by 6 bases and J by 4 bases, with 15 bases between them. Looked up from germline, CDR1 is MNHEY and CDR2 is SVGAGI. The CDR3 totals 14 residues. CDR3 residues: CASSPDGGATEAFF. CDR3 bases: TGTGCCAGCAGCCCCGATGGGGGGGCCACTGAAGCTTTCTTT.

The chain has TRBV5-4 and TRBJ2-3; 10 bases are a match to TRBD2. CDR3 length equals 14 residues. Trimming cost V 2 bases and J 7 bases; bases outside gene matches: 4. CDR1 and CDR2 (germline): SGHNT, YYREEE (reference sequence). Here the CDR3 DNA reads TGTGCCAGCAGCTTAGCGGGGGGGGAGAATACGCAGTATTTT. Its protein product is CASSLAGGENTQYF.

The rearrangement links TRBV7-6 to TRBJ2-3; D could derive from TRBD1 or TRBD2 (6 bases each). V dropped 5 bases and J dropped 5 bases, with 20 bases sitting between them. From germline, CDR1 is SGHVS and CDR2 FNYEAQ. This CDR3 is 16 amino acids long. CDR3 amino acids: CASSPGPGASGDTQYF. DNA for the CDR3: TGTGCCAGCAGCCCCGGGCCGGGGGCGAGTGGAGATACGCAGTATTTT. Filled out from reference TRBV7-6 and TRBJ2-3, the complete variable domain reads GAGVSQSPRYKVTKRGQDVALRCDPISGHVSLYWYRQALGQGPEFLTYFNYEAQQDKSGLPNDRFSAERPEGSISTLTIQRTEQRDSAMYRCASSPGPGASGDTQYFGPGTRLTVL.

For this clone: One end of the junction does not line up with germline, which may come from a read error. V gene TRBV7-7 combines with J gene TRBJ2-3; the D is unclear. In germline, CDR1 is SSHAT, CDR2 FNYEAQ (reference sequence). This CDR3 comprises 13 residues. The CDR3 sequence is CASSLGLADTQYF. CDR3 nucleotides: TGTGCTAGCAGCTTAGGTCTGGCGGATACGCAGTATTTT.

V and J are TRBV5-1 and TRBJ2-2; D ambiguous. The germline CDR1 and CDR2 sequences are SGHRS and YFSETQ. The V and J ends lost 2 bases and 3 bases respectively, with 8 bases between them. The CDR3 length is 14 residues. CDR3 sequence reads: CASSLARYTGELFF. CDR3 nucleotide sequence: TGCGCCAGCAGCTTAGCGCGTTACACCGGGGAGCTGTTTTTT.

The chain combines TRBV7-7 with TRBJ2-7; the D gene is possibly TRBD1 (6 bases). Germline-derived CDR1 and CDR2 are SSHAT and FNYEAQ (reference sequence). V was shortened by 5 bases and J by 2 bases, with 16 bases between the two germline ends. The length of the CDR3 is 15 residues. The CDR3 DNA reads TGTGCCAGCAGCCAGCCGGGACACCCTCCCTACGAGCAGTACTTC. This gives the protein CASSQPGHPPYEQYF.

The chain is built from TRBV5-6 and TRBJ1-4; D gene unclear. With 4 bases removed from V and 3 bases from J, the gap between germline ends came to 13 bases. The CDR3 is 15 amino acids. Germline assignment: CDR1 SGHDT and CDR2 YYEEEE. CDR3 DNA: TGTGCCAGCAGCGGAGAGGGTGGAGCTAATGAAAAACTGTTTTTT. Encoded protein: CASSGEGGANEKLFF.

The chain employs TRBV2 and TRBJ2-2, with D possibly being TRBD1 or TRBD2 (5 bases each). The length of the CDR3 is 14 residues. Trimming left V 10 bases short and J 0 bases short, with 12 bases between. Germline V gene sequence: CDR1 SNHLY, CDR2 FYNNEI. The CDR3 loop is CATFRGANTGELFF. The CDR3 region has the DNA TGTGCCACCTTTCGAGGGGCGAACACCGGGGAGCTGTTTTTT.